Described below is a single T cell receptor beta chain sequence and its context. The sample is drawn from a study of CD8 T cells in Susac syndrome. RNA amounts of about 0.5 to 1 ug underwent reverse transcription with random hexamers. TCRdb itself ran the immunoSEQ multiplex PCR reads through MiXCR, one entry per CDR3 protein. The sample lists approximately 190,000 distinct CDR3 sequences; roughly 94% were seen once. The CDR3 is 15 amino acids. In germline, CDR1 is SEHNR, CDR2 FQNEAQ (reference sequence). Trimming took off 5 bases at V and 5 bases at J, with 16 bases between the two ends. V usage is TRBV7-9 and J usage is TRBJ2-1; D possibly uses TRBD1 or TRBD2 (5 bases each). Source material: CD8+ T cells from PBMCs. This TCR derives from a human donor with Susac syndrome. The DNA of the CDR3 is TGTGCCAGCAGCCTACCTCCGGGACGGGACAATGAGCAGTTCTTC. It codes for CASSLPPGRDNEQFF.